These T cell receptor beta chains were read from a single sample in a study of T-cell reconstitution after alpha-beta-depleted transplantation in children. TCRdb redid the calling of the PCR reads with MiXCR, one entry per CDR3 protein. Of about 230,000 distinct CDR3 sequences detected, approximately 9.7% appear once; the ten largest clones hold about 5.4%. Sequencing was performed on PBMCs from the stem cell graft donor, taken from the stem cell graft. The receptors here all came from a human donor who donated a stem cell graft to a child with SCID. The CDR3 runs from the conserved cysteine through the conserved F or W. Fields, in order: J gene, clone size, V gene, D gene, CDR3 protein, CDR3 DNA. D genes are given only for firm matches. Some rows have no size entry. The others give once, few or many, or a class for an expanded clone.

TRBJ2-4,many,TRBV29-1,-,CSAEDRAKNIQYF,TGCAGCGCCGAGGACAGAGCCAAAAACATTCAGTACTTC
TRBJ2-7,-,TRBV20-1,TRBD1,CSARVLGQGFYEQYF,TGCAGTGCTAGAGTCTTGGGACAGGGTTTCTACGAGCAGTACTTC
TRBJ2-6,many,TRBV12-3/TRBV12-4,-,CASSLNRVPSGANVLTF,TGTGCCAGCAGTTTAAACAGGGTACCCTCTGGGGCCAACGTCCTGACTTTC
TRBJ2-5,many,TRBV11-2,-,CASSLIWGKSWETQYF,TGTGCCAGCAGCTTAATTTGGGGGAAGAGTTGGGAGACCCAGTACTTC
TRBJ2-7,many,TRBV20-1,-,CSARGAINGEQYF,TGCAGTGCTAGAGGAGCCATTAACGGCGAGCAGTACTTC
TRBJ1-1,many,TRBV7-9,-,CASSPQGGRTEAFF,TGTGCCAGCAGCCCGCAGGGAGGACGGACTGAAGCTTTCTTT
TRBJ2-2,many,TRBV7-9,-,CASSPVTGDVTGELFF,TGTGCCAGCAGCCCCGTCACGGGCGATGTCACCGGGGAGCTGTTTTTT
TRBJ1-4,few,TRBV15,-,CATSRVHSGAGIEKLFF,TGTGCCACCAGCAGGGTCCATTCCGGGGCCGGGATCGAAAAACTGTTTTTT
TRBJ2-3,-,TRBV11-3,-,CASSLAPGIDTQYF,TGTGCCAGCAGCTTAGCCCCGGGGATAGATACGCAGTATTTT
TRBJ1-6,many,TRBV7-2,TRBD1,CASSIRPGQGNSPLHF,TGTGCCAGCAGCATAAGACCGGGACAGGGAAATTCACCCCTCCACTTT
TRBJ1-1,many,TRBV7-2,-,CASSFTPSNTEAFF,TGTGCCAGCAGCTTTACCCCCAGTAACACTGAAGCTTTCTTT
TRBJ1-2,many,TRBV6-5,-,CASSYSGRFPNYGYTF,TGTGCCAGCAGTTACTCAGGCCGTTTCCCTAACTATGGCTACACCTTC
TRBJ2-5,many,TRBV13,-,CASSLWSAQETQYF,TGTGCCAGCAGCTTATGGTCAGCTCAAGAGACCCAGTACTTC
TRBJ2-6,many,TRBV3-1,-,CASSQASGQSLSGANVLTF,TGTGCCAGCAGCCAAGCGTCGGGGCAGTCTCTCTCTGGGGCCAACGTCCTGACTTTC
TRBJ2-3,many,TRBV18,TRBD1,CASSPPGTGITDTQYF,TGTGCCAGCTCACCACCCGGGACAGGAATCACAGATACGCAGTATTTT
TRBJ2-1,many,TRBV5-1,TRBD2,CASSWTSGGAYEQFF,TGCGCCAGCAGCTGGACTAGCGGGGGGGCTTATGAGCAGTTCTTC
TRBJ1-3,-,TRBV9,-,CASSVSGSSGNTIYF,TGTGCCAGCAGCGTATCGGGGAGCTCTGGAAACACCATATATTTT
TRBJ2-3,-,TRBV20-1,-,CSARDGRTDTQYF,TGCAGTGCTAGGGACGGCCGCACAGATACGCAGTATTTT
TRBJ1-2,many,TRBV5-1,TRBD1,CASNRDKGAYGYTF,TGCGCCAGCAATCGAGACAAGGGGGCCTATGGCTACACCTTC
TRBJ1-5,many,TRBV5-1,-,CASSLAASSEGQPQHF,TGCGCCAGCAGCTTGGCGGCCTCCTCGGAAGGACAGCCCCAGCATTTT
TRBJ2-1,many,TRBV25-1,-,CASSPPLMGGRHEQFF,TGTGCCAGCAGCCCCCCCCTAATGGGGGGGCGGCATGAGCAGTTCTTC
TRBJ2-1,-,TRBV4-2,-,CAMGPGLPGQGYNEQFF,TGTGCCATGGGCCCCGGGCTGCCGGGCCAAGGTTACAATGAGCAGTTCTTC
TRBJ2-7,-,TRBV7-9,TRBD2,CASSLSWTRSWEQSF,TGTGCCAGCAGCTTATCGTGGACTAGGTCGTGGGAGCAGTCCTTC
TRBJ2-5,many,TRBV5-1,-,CASSPRDTQETQYF,TGCGCCAGCAGCCCCCGGGACACCCAAGAGACCCAGTACTTC
TRBJ2-1,many,TRBV5-1,-,CASSPGLPSLTGQFF,TGCGCCAGCAGCCCCGGACTACCCTCTTTGACTGGGCAGTTCTTC
TRBJ1-2,few,TRBV30,TRBD1,CAWGRQGNYGYTF,TGTGCCTGGGGACGACAGGGGAACTATGGCTACACCTTC
TRBJ2-1,many,TRBV28,-,CASSPRSWYQNEQFF,TGTGCCAGCAGTCCCAGGTCCTGGTATCAGAATGAGCAGTTCTTC
TRBJ2-4,many,TRBV12-3/TRBV12-4,TRBD1,CATGQGLVADF,TGTGCCACAGGACAGGGTTTAGTTGCGGACTTC
TRBJ2-5,many,TRBV25-1,-,CASSEFGETQYF,TGTGCCAGCAGTGAATTTGGAGAGACCCAGTACTTC
TRBJ2-6,-,TRBV4-2,TRBD1,CASSRTGTGFSGANVLPF,TGTGCCAGCAGCCGAACCGGGACAGGGTTCTCTGGGGCCAACGTCCTGCCTTTC
TRBJ2-7,many,TRBV19,-,CASSSRRFSYEQYF,TGTGCCAGTAGCTCCCGACGCTTTTCCTACGAGCAGTACTTC
TRBJ2-1,many,TRBV11-2,-,CASSLGAGAARFF,TGTGCCAGCAGCTTAGGGGCAGGTGCGGCCCGATTCTTC
TRBJ2-7,-,TRBV6-1,TRBD1,CASSPPGTGYYEQYF,TGTGCCAGCAGCCCCCCCGGGACAGGTTACTACGAGCAGTACTTC
TRBJ2-5,many,TRBV5-1,-,CASSFRTVGETQYF,TGCGCCAGCAGCTTCCGGACCGTTGGGGAGACCCAGTACTTC
TRBJ2-2,many,TRBV10-3,-,CAISQQGNTGELFF,TGTGCCATCAGTCAACAGGGTAACACCGGGGAGCTGTTTTTT
TRBJ2-2,many,TRBV7-9,-,CASSVGNTGELFF,TGTGCCAGCAGCGTAGGGAACACCGGGGAGCTGTTTTTT
TRBJ2-1,-,TRBV4-1,TRBD2,CASSQARVRGGEQFF,TGCGCCAGCAGCCAAGCCCGGGTCCGCGGGGGTGAGCAGTTCTTC
TRBJ2-7,many,TRBV27,-,CGTRHVSSYEQYF,TGTGGAACTCGGCACGTGAGCTCCTACGAGCAGTACTTC
TRBJ2-1,many,TRBV11-1,-,CASSPRVKVSYNEQFF,TGTGCCAGCAGCCCCAGGGTGAAAGTATCCTACAATGAGCAGTTCTTC
TRBJ2-7,few,TRBV20-1,-,CSAGMKDEQYF,TGCAGTGCTGGGATGAAGGACGAGCAGTACTTC
TRBJ2-2,many,TRBV4-2,TRBD1,CASSQVGQGNTGELFF,TGTGCCAGCAGCCAAGTGGGACAGGGAAACACCGGGGAGCTGTTTTTT
TRBJ2-3,many,TRBV5-1,TRBD1,CASSGYPGQDLPWSTDTQYF,TGCGCCAGCAGCGGATACCCGGGACAGGACCTGCCTTGGAGCACAGATACGCAGTATTTT
TRBJ1-5,many,TRBV20-1,-,CSASVGIGNQPQHF,TGCAGTGCCTCCGTAGGGATTGGCAATCAGCCCCAGCATTTT
TRBJ1-6,-,TRBV5-6,-,CANSRRLGNSPLHF,TGTGCCAACAGCCGGAGACTGGGGAATTCACCCCTCCACTTT
TRBJ2-7,few,TRBV5-1,-,CASSRNRDSGWEQYF,TGCGCCAGCAGCCGAAACCGGGACTCCGGCTGGGAGCAGTACTTC
TRBJ1-3,many,TRBV12-3/TRBV12-4,-,CASPRGASGNTIYF,TGTGCCAGCCCCCGGGGGGCCTCTGGAAACACCATATATTTT
TRBJ2-1,many,TRBV9,-,CASSPGRPSYNEQFF,TGTGCCAGCAGCCCCGGTCGGCCGTCGTACAATGAGCAGTTCTTC
TRBJ1-2,many,TRBV6-6,-,CATKRAINYGYTF,TGTGCCACCAAGAGGGCCATAAACTATGGCTACACCTTC
TRBJ1-5,-,TRBV10-2,-,CASSESTPYQPQHF,TGCGCCAGCAGTGAGTCGACCCCATATCAGCCCCAGCATTTT